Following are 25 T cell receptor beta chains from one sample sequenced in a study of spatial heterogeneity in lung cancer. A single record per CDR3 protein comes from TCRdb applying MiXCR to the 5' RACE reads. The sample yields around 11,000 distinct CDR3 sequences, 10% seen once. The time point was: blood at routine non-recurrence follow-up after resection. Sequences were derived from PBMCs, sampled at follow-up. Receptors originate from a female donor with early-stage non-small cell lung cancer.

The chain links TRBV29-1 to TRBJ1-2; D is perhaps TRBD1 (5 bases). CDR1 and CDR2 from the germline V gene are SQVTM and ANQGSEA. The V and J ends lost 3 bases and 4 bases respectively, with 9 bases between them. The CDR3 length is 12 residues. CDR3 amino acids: CSVEEGLYGYTF. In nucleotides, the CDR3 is TGCAGCGTTGAGGAGGGACTCTATGGCTACACCTTC.

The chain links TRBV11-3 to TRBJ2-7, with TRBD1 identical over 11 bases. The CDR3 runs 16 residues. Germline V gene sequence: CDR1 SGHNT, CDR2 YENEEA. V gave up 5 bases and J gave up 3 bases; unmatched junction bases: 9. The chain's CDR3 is CASSPGQGAGIYEQYF. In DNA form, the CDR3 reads TGTGCCAGCAGCCCAGGACAGGGGGCAGGAATCTACGAGCAGTACTTC.

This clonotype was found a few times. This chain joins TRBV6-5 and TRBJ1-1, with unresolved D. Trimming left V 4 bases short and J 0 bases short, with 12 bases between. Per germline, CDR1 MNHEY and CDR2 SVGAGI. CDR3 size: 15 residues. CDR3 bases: TGTGCCAGCAGTTCCCCCGGGCCGTTGAACACTGAAGCTTTCTTT. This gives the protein CASSSPGPLNTEAFF.

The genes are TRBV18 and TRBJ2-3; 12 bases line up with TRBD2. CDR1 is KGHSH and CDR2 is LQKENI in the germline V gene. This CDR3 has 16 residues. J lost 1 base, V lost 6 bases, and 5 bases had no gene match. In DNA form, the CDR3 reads TGTGCCAGCTCGCCTAGACTAGCGGGGGGCACAGATACGCAGTATTTT. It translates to CASSPRLAGGTDTQYF.

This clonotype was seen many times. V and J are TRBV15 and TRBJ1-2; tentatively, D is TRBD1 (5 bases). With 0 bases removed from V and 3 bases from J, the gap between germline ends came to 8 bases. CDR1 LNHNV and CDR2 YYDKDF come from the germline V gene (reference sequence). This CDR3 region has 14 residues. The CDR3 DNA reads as TGTGCCACCAGCAGAGATCTAGGGGACTATGGCTACACCTTC. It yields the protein CATSRDLGDYGYTF.

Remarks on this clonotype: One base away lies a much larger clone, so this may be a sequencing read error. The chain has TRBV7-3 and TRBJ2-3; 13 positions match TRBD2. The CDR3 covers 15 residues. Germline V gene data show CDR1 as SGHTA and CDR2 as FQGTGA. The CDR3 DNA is TGTGCCAGCAGCCGACTAGCGGGAGGAGGAGATACGCAGAATTTT. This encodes CASSRLAGGGDTQNF.

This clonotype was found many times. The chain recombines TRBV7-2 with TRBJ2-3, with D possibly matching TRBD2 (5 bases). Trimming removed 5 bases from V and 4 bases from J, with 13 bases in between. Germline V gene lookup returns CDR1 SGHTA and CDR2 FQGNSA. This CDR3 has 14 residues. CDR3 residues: CASSRGEAADTQYF. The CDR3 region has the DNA TGTGCCAGCAGCCGGGGAGAAGCGGCAGATACGCAGTATTTT.

The CDR3 spells CASSLLQTSTDTQYF. The CDR3 DNA reads TGCGCCAGCAGCTTGTTACAGACTAGCACAGATACGCAGTATTTT. The J gene is TRBJ2-3, the V gene TRBV5-1; no definite D call. Germline-derived CDR1 and CDR2 are SGHRS and YFSETQ. This CDR3 contains 15 residues. V lost 1 base and J lost 0, with 9 bases in between.

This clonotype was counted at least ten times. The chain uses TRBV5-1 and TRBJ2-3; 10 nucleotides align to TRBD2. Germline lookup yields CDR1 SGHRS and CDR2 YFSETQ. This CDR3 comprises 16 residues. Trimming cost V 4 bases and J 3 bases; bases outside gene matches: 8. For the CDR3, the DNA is TGCGCCAGCAGCGGAACCCTAGCGGGAGTAACAGATACGCAGTATTTT. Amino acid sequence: CASSGTLAGVTDTQYF.

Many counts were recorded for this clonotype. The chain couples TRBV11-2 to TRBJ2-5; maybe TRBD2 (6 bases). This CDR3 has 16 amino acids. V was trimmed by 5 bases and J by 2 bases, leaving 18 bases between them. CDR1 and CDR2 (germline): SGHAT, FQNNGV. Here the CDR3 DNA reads TGTGCCAGCAGCCCCAGGCGGGGAGACGCTCAAGAGACCCAGTACTTC. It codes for CASSPRRGDAQETQYF.

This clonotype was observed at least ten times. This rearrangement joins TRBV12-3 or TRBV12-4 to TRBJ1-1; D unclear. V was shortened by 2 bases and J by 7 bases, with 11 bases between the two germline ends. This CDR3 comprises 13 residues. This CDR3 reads CASSLSGRREAFF. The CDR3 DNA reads TGTGCCAGCAGTTTATCCGGGCGTCGTGAAGCTTTCTTT.

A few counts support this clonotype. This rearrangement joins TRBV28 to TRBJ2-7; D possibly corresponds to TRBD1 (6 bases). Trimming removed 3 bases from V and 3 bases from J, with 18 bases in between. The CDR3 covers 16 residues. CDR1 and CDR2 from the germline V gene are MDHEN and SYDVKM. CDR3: CASSFPLGTTGYEQYF. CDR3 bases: TGTGCCAGCAGTTTCCCTCTTGGGACAACCGGCTACGAGCAGTACTTC.

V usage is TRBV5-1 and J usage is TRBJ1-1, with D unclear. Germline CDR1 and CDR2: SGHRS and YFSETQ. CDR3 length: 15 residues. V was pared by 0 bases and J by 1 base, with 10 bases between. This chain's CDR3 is CASSLVPGGNTEAFF. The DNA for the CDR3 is TGCGCCAGCAGCTTGGTGCCAGGCGGGAACACTGAAGCTTTCTTT.

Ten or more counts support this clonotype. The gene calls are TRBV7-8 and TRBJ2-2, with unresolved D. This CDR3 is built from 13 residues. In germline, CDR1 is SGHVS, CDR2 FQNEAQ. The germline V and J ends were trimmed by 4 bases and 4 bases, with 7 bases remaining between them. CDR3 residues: CASSSSITGELFF. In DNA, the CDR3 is TGTGCCAGCAGCTCTAGTATCACCGGGGAGCTGTTTTTT.

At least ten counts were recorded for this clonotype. CDR3 protein: CSATQGYNYGYTF. The CDR3 nucleotides read TGCAGTGCTACCCAGGGGTATAACTATGGCTACACCTTC. The V call is TRBV20-1, the J call TRBJ1-2; a possible D gene is TRBD1 (6 bases). CDR1 and CDR2 from the germline V gene are DFQATT and SNEGSKA (reference sequence). The CDR3 runs 13 residues. Trimming took 4 bases from V and 1 from J, leaving 10 bases between them.

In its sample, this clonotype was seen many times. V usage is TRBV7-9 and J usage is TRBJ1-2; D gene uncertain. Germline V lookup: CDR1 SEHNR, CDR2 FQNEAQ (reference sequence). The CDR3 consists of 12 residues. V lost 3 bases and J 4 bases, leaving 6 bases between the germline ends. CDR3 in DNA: TGTGCCAGCAGCTTGGATAGCTATGGCTACACCTTC. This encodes CASSLDSYGYTF.

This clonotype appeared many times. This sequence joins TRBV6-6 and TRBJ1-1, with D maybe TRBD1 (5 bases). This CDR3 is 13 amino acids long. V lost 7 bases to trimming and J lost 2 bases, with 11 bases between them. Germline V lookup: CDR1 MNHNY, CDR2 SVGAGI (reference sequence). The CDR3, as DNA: TGTGCCAGCATCACGGGGGTAAACACTGAAGCTTTCTTT. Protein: CASITGVNTEAFF.

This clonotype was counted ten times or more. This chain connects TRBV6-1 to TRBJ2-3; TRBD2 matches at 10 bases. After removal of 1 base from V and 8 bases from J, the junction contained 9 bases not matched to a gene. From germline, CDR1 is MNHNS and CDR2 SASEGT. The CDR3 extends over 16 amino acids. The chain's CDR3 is CASSEGLAGLTGTQYF. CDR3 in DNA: TGTGCCAGCAGTGAAGGACTAGCGGGTCTTACGGGTACGCAGTATTTT.

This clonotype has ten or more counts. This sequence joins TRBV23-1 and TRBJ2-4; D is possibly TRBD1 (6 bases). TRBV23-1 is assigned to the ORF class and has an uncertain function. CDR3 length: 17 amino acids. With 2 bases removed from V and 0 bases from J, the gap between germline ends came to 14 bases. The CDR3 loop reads CASSQTHRAPAKNIQYF. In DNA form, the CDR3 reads TGCGCCAGCAGTCAAACCCACAGGGCACCAGCCAAAAACATTCAGTACTTC.

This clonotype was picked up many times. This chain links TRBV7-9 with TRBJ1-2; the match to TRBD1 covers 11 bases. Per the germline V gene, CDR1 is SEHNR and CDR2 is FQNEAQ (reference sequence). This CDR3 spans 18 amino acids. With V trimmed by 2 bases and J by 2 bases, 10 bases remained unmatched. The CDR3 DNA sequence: TGTGCCAGCAGCTTAACAGGGACAGGGGGAACTTTAAACTATGGCTACACCTTC. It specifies CASSLTGTGGTLNYGYTF.

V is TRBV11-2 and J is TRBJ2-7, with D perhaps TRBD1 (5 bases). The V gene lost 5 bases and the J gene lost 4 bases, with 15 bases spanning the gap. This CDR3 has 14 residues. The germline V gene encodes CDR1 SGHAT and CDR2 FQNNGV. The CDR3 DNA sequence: TGTGCCAGCAGCGCGGCGGCAGGGAATTACGAGCAGTACTTC. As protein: CASSAAAGNYEQYF.

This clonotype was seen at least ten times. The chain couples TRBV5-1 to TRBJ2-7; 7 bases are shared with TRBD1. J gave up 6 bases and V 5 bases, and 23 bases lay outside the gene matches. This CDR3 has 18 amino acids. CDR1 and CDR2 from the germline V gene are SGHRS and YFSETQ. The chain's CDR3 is CASSWQSPPGQRMSEQYV. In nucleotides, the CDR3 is TGCGCCAGCAGTTGGCAGAGCCCACCGGGACAGCGAATGTCCGAGCAGTACGTC.

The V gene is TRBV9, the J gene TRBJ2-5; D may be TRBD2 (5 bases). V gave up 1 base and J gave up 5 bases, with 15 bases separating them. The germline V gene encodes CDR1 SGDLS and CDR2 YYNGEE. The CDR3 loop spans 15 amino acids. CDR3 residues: CASSVSPSTGETQYF. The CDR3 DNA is TGTGCCAGCAGCGTATCTCCCTCTACGGGGGAGACCCAGTACTTC.

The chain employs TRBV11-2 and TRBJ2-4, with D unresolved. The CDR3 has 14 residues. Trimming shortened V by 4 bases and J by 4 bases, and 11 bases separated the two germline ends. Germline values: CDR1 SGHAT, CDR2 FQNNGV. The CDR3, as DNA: TGTGCCAGCAGCTCCCGACTGGCGAAAAACATTCAGTACTTC. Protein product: CASSSRLAKNIQYF.

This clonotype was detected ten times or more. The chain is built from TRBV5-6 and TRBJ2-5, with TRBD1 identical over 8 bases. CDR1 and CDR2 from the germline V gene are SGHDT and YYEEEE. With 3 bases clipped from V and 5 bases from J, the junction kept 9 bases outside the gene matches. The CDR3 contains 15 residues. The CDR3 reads CASSWRTGLGETQYF. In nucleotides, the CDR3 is TGTGCCAGCAGCTGGAGGACAGGGCTAGGGGAGACCCAGTACTTC.